This T cell receptor (beta chain) was identified during a study of CD8 T cells in Susac syndrome. Study as a whole: Patients with Susac syndrome had blood drawn and were at that point therapy-naive, on corticosteroids, or on intravenous immunoglobulin alone.

A remark on this clonotype: As yet, its antigen is unknown.

Random hexamers were used to reverse transcribe an amount of roughly 0.5 to 1 ug RNA. TCRdb re-called the immunoSEQ multiplex PCR reads through MiXCR, storing one row per CDR3 protein. The top ten clones hold over 0.3% of a sample with just under 95,000 distinct CDR3 sequences, just under 95% of them seen once. Study-wide results and caveats: By the study's own acknowledgment, its TCR sequencing and HLA analysis included relatively few individuals.

J was trimmed by 6 bases and V by 4 bases; bases with no gene match: 4. The CDR3 consists of 13 residues. The V gene's germline CDR1 is SNHLY and CDR2 FYNNEI. Diagnostic criteria defined recently for definite or probable disease were met by the Susac syndrome patients. The CD8+ and CD4+ T cells were negatively isolated, with the TEMRA cells enriched by FACS. The sequence was obtained from a human donor with Susac syndrome. Sequencing was carried out using CD4+ T cells from PBMCs. The chain uses TRBV2 and TRBJ2-3; the match to TRBD2 covers 7 bases. The CDR3 spells CASSGTSADTQYF. CDR3 coding DNA: TGTGCCAGCAGTGGGACTAGTGCGGATACGCAGTATTTT. Variable domain in full (rest from reference TRBV2 and TRBJ2-3): EPEVTQTPSHQVTQMGQEVILRCVPISNHLYFYWYRQILGQKVEFLVSFYNNEISEKSEIFDDQFSVERPDGSNFTLKIRSTKLEDSAMYFCASSGTSADTQYFGPGTRLTVL.